The 30 T cell receptor beta chains below all came from one sample that was sequenced in a study of cytomegalovirus exposure and HLA in healthy donors listed by TCRdb under 2017. Libraries were made using the immunoSEQ multiplex PCR assay. For the multiplex PCR, a mixture combining 60 forward primers for TCR Vbeta segments and 13 reverse primers for TCR Jbeta segments was used. In TCRdb, the immuneACCESS table is reduced to in-frame sequences with V and J assigned. These tables do not hold every clone; where another copy was compared, an unresolved V gene accounts for under half, and the others remain unexplained. This sample lists about 140,000 clones; over 65% were detected once. 1.5% to 2% of the sample is in the top ten clones. The specimen was PBMCs. The receptors derive from a woman aged 25-40 years in good health and CMV-seronegative.

Only one count was recorded for this clone. J is TRBJ2-1 and V is TRBV28; TRBD1 is a possible D gene (6 bases). Trimming removed 2 bases at V and 5 bases at J, with 13 bases between. The CDR3 is 15 residues long. Germline CDR1 MDHEN, CDR2 SYDVKM. The DNA of the CDR3 is TGTGCCAGCAGTTTAAACAGGGAATGGGACAATGAGCAGTTCTTC. Translation: CASSLNREWDNEQFF.

The chain uses TRBV7-9 and TRBJ2-7; no definite D call. The ends were cut back, 5 bases at V and 1 base at J, with 12 bases in the middle. In germline, CDR1 is SEHNR, CDR2 FQNEAQ (reference sequence). The CDR3 is made up of 14 amino acids. The CDR3 sequence is CASSTRGLSYEQYV. CDR3 sequence (DNA): TGTGCCAGCAGCACCCGAGGCTTATCCTACGAGCAGTACGTC.

This clone was recorded a few times. The CDR3: CASSMGANQPQHF. The CDR3 nucleotides are TGTGCCAGTAGTATGGGGGCCAACCAGCCCCAGCATTTT. This chain joins TRBV19 and TRBJ1-5; tentative D call: TRBD1 (6 bases). Trimming left V 3 bases short and J 7 bases short, with 10 bases between. Germline lookup yields CDR1 LNHDA and CDR2 SQIVND (reference sequence). The length of the CDR3 is 13 residues.

The chain carries TRBV2 and TRBJ2-7; 11 nucleotides line up with TRBD2. The CDR3 spans 15 residues. Germline CDR1 reads SNHLY; CDR2 reads FYNNEI. The V and J ends lost 4 bases and 6 bases, in that order; junction bases with no gene match: 8. In nucleotides, the CDR3 is TGTGCCAGCAGTGGGCGACTAGCGGGATCTGGCGAGCAGTACTTC. Encoded protein: CASSGRLAGSGEQYF.

The chain links TRBV5-1 to TRBJ2-7; 11 bases align to TRBD1. CDR1 and CDR2 (germline): SGHRS, YFSETQ. The V and J ends lost 4 bases and 6 bases, in that order; junction bases with no gene match: 9. The CDR3 consists of 15 residues. In DNA form, the CDR3 reads TGCGCCAGCAGCGCCGCCGGGACAGGGGGTAGCGAGCAGTACTTC. Translating it yields CASSAAGTGGSEQYF.

This clone has only a few counts. The rearrangement joins TRBV11-2 to TRBJ1-2; 7 bases agree with TRBD1. The CDR3 covers 12 residues. The V segment lost 0 bases and the J segment 13 bases; nucleotides outside the gene matches: 5. Per germline, CDR1 SGHAT and CDR2 FQNNGV. The CDR3, as DNA: TGTGCCAGCAGCTTAGACACTGGACAGGCCACCTTC. This gives the protein CASSLDTGQATF.

This clone was counted between two and nine times. The chain carries TRBV5-1 and TRBJ1-1; D possibly corresponds to TRBD1 (5 bases). This CDR3 is 14 amino acids long. Between the trimmed V and J ends, which lost 2 bases and 2 bases, there was a span of 10 bases. Germline CDR1 reads SGHRS; CDR2 reads YFSETQ. The CDR3: CASSFDSGNTEAFF. In DNA, the CDR3 is TGCGCCAGCAGCTTCGACAGTGGTAACACTGAAGCTTTCTTT. The variable domain in full, completed from reference TRBV5-1 and TRBJ1-1, reads KAGVTQTPRYLIKTRGQQVTLSCSPISGHRSVSWYQQTPGQGLQFLFEYFSETQRNKGNFPGRFSGRQFSNSRSEMNVSTLELGDSALYLCASSFDSGNTEAFFGQGTRLTVV.

The chain is built from TRBV7-8 and TRBJ2-7; 7 bases are shared with TRBD1. Germline V gives CDR1 SGHVS, CDR2 FQNEAQ. J gave up 1 base and V 2 bases, and 5 bases lay outside the gene matches. The CDR3 extends over 15 amino acids. This CDR3 reads CASSLRDRRSYEQYF. The CDR3 DNA reads as TGTGCCAGCAGCTTACGGGACAGAAGATCCTACGAGCAGTACTTC.

V and J are TRBV18 and TRBJ2-1, with D unresolved. There are 14 residues in the CDR3. Between the trimmed V and J ends, which lost 3 bases and 9 bases, there was a span of 15 bases. Germline values: CDR1 KGHSH, CDR2 LQKENI. The DNA for the CDR3 is TGTGCCAGCTCACCTCGATCCATTTCTACTGAGCAGTTCTTC. Its translation is CASSPRSISTEQFF. Full variable domain (remainder filled in from reference TRBV18 and TRBJ2-1): NAGVMQNPRHLVRRRGQEARLRCSPMKGHSHVYWYRQLPEEGLKFMVYLQKENIIDESGMPKERFSAEFPKEGPSILRIQQVVRGDSAAYFCASSPRSISTEQFFGPGTRLTVL.

This chain joins TRBV9 and TRBJ2-3; TRBD2 agrees at 12 bases. Germline loops: CDR1 SGDLS, CDR2 YYNGEE. V was clipped by 1 base and J by 1 base; unmatched bases: 4. The CDR3 extends over 17 amino acids. The CDR3 reads CASSVFSSGGGTDTQYF. CDR3 DNA sequence: TGTGCCAGCAGCGTATTTTCTAGCGGGGGGGGCACAGATACGCAGTATTTT.

This chain links TRBV2 with TRBJ2-7; 10 nucleotides line up with TRBD2. Germline CDR1 and CDR2: SNHLY and FYNNEI. V was pared by 3 bases and J by 3 bases, with 5 bases of the junction left unmatched. This CDR3 is built from 15 residues. The CDR3 loop is CASSEGLASNYEQYF. The CDR3 DNA is TGTGCCAGCAGTGAGGGACTAGCGTCTAACTACGAGCAGTACTTC. The full variable domain, with the rest looked up from reference TRBV2 and TRBJ2-7, is EPEVTQTPSHQVTQMGQEVILRCVPISNHLYFYWYRQILGQKVEFLVSFYNNEISEKSEIFDDQFSVERPDGSNFTLKIRSTKLEDSAMYFCASSEGLASNYEQYFGPGTRLTVT.

This chain joins TRBV19 and TRBJ2-5; D gene uncertain. V gave up 7 bases and J gave up 3 bases, with 9 bases separating them. CDR3 length: 12 amino acids. Germline assignment: CDR1 LNHDA and CDR2 SQIVND (reference sequence). CDR3 bases: TGTGCCAGTATGGGCCAGAAAGAGACCCAGTACTTC. Its translation is CASMGQKETQYF.

This chain links TRBV4-1 with TRBJ1-2; 7 bases are a match to TRBD1. Per germline, CDR1 MGHRA and CDR2 YSYEKL. The CDR3 contains 16 residues. Trimming removed 6 bases from V and 2 bases from J; junction bases left unmatched: 12. The chain's CDR3 is CASRLAPGTANYGYTF. The CDR3 region has the DNA TGCGCCAGCAGACTGGCCCCCGGGACAGCAAACTATGGCTACACCTTC.

The chain employs TRBV5-1 and TRBJ2-7, with 9 bases matching TRBD2. This CDR3 is built from 15 residues. V lost 4 bases and J lost 2; bases outside the gene matches: 7. Per germline, CDR1 SGHRS and CDR2 YFSETQ. CDR3 in amino acids: CASSVSSGETYEQYF. As DNA, the CDR3 is TGCGCCAGCAGCGTTTCTAGCGGGGAGACCTACGAGCAGTACTTC.

The chain employs TRBV19 and TRBJ1-5, with TRBD1 as a possible D gene (6 bases). The CDR3 has 15 residues. CDR1 and CDR2 (germline): LNHDA, SQIVND (reference sequence). The V end was cut by 4 bases, the J end by 5 bases, with 15 bases between. Written as DNA, the CDR3 is TGTGCCAGTAGTAAGGACAGAGGGGCCTATCAGCCCCAGCATTTT. It codes for CASSKDRGAYQPQHF.

V gene TRBV7-8 combines with J gene TRBJ2-7; the match to TRBD2 covers 11 bases. Trimming removed 5 bases from V and 2 bases from J; junction bases left unmatched: 11. This CDR3 region has 17 residues. Looked up from germline, CDR1 is SGHVS and CDR2 is FQNEAQ. The CDR3 protein is CASSPRVLAGVTYEQYV. The CDR3 DNA reads as TGTGCCAGCAGCCCTAGGGTACTAGCGGGGGTAACCTACGAGCAGTACGTC.

The CDR3 nucleotides read TGTGCCAGCAAAAACGGGCAGGGGAATGGGCATCAGCCCCAGCATTTT. Protein product: CASKNGQGNGHQPQHF. J is TRBJ1-5 and V is TRBV28, with D perhaps TRBD1 (6 bases). From germline, CDR1 is MDHEN and CDR2 SYDVKM. The CDR3 consists of 16 residues. V lost 7 bases to trimming and J lost 5 bases, with 21 bases between them.

This clone came up a few times. The rearrangement uses TRBV18 and TRBJ1-1; no definite D call. V lost 6 bases and J lost 6, with 14 bases in between. Germline CDR1 reads KGHSH; CDR2 reads LQKENI. This CDR3 contains 13 residues. The CDR3 reads CASSSGGGPEAFF. The CDR3 DNA sequence: TGTGCCAGCTCGTCGGGAGGAGGCCCTGAAGCTTTCTTT.

The V gene is TRBV19, the J gene TRBJ1-3; 10 nucleotides line up with TRBD1. This CDR3 spans 15 amino acids. Germline V lookup: CDR1 LNHDA, CDR2 SQIVND (reference sequence). V trimming: 7 bases; J trimming: 4 bases; junction bases outside the gene matches: 7. This CDR3 is CASTDRGLAGNTIYF. CDR3 coding DNA: TGTGCCAGTACCGACAGGGGGCTAGCGGGAAACACCATATATTTT.

As concerns this clone: One end of the junction does not line up with germline, which may come from a read error. The V call is TRBV7-9, the J call TRBJ1-1, with 7 bases fitting TRBD1. Germline assignment: CDR1 SEHNR and CDR2 FQNEAQ (reference sequence). The CDR3 contains 16 residues. This CDR3 reads CSSSSLTTGRRTEAFF. The DNA for the CDR3 is TGTTCCAGCAGCTCACTTACGACAGGGCGGAGGACTGAAGCTTTCTTT.

The J gene is TRBJ2-3, the V gene TRBV19, with 10 bases fitting TRBD1. The CDR3 consists of 14 residues. Germline-derived CDR1 and CDR2 are LNHDA and SQIVND (reference sequence). Trimming at V came to 4 bases and at J to 6 bases, leaving 4 bases not matched to a gene. Here the CDR3 reads CASSTDRGTDTQYF. The CDR3 nucleotides read TGTGCCAGTAGTACGGACAGGGGGACGGATACGCAGTATTTT.

The V call is TRBV27, the J call TRBJ2-1; 10 bases match TRBD2. Unmatched junction bases numbered 11, after V lost 3 bases and J lost 6 bases. The CDR3 covers 17 residues. Germline lookup yields CDR1 MNHEY and CDR2 SMNVEV (reference sequence). CDR3 nucleotide sequence: TGTGCCAGCAGTTTCATAATAGCGGGAGGCTCGGGCAATGAGCAGTTCTTC. Translation: CASSFIIAGGSGNEQFF.

The chain joins TRBV6-6 to TRBJ2-7; TRBD2 might be the D (6 bases). Germline assignment: CDR1 MNHNY and CDR2 SVGAGI (reference sequence). The CDR3 is 13 residues long. V gave up 7 bases and J gave up 3 bases, with 13 bases separating them. The CDR3 sequence is CASTGLTYYEQYF. CDR3 coding DNA: TGTGCCAGCACGGGACTTACTTACTACGAGCAGTACTTC.

This clone occurred a few times. The genes are TRBV19 and TRBJ1-2; D not resolved. The CDR3 has 13 residues. The ends were cut back, 7 bases at V and 8 bases at J, with 17 bases in the middle. From germline, CDR1 is LNHDA and CDR2 SQIVND (reference sequence). CDR3 in amino acids: CASTESVARGYTF. CDR3 coding DNA: TGTGCCAGTACCGAGTCCGTCGCTCGAGGCTACACCTTC. The entire variable domain, with the rest obtained from reference TRBV19 and TRBJ1-2, is as follows: DGGITQSPKYLFRKEGQNVTLSCEQNLNHDAMYWYRQDPGQGLRLIYYSQIVNDFQKGDIAEGYSVSREKKESFPLTVTSAQKNPTAFYLCASTESVARGYTFGSGTRLTVV.

This clone occurred a few times. The V call is TRBV7-6, the J call TRBJ1-3, with D uncertain. This CDR3 has 14 amino acids. Germline CDR1 is SGHVS and CDR2 is FNYEAQ. V was shortened by 4 bases and J by 2 bases, with 9 bases between the two germline ends. The CDR3 sequence is CASSSPTTGNTIYF. The CDR3 DNA reads as TGTGCCAGCAGCTCCCCAACAACTGGAAACACCATATATTTT.

The V call is TRBV5-1, the J call TRBJ2-2; 11 bases are shared with TRBD2. This CDR3 is built from 17 residues. V dropped 0 bases and J dropped 4; count of bases not matched to a gene: 5. Germline lookup yields CDR1 SGHRS and CDR2 YFSETQ. The DNA of the CDR3 is TGCGCCAGCAGCTTGGCTATCCTAGCGGGAGGCACCGGGGAGCTGTTTTTT. Translating it yields CASSLAILAGGTGELFF.

The chain uses TRBV6-1 and TRBJ2-7, with 10 bases identical to TRBD1. CDR3 length: 15 residues. Looked up from germline, CDR1 is MNHNS and CDR2 is SASEGT. V lost 3 bases, J lost 6 bases, and 8 bases stayed unmatched. The CDR3 DNA reads as TGTGCCAGCAGTGAGCGGAGGGACAGGGGATTCGAGCAGTACTTC. Amino acids: CASSERRDRGFEQYF.

V gene TRBV5-1 combines with J gene TRBJ2-1; 9 bases map to TRBD2. The CDR3 sequence is 16 residues long. CDR1 and CDR2 from the germline V gene are SGHRS and YFSETQ. V trimming: 9 bases; J trimming: 2 bases; junction bases outside the gene matches: 12. The CDR3 nucleotides read TGCGCCACCAACCCCTTAGCGGGGGCCACCTACAATGAGCAGTTCTTC. Amino acid sequence: CATNPLAGATYNEQFF. The variable domain in full, completed from reference TRBV5-1 and TRBJ2-1, reads KAGVTQTPRYLIKTRGQQVTLSCSPISGHRSVSWYQQTPGQGLQFLFEYFSETQRNKGNFPGRFSGRQFSNSRSEMNVSTLELGDSALYLCATNPLAGATYNEQFFGPGTRLTVL.

The rearrangement joins TRBV7-3 to TRBJ1-2; 9 nucleotides agree with TRBD1. CDR3 length: 13 residues. Trimming at V came to 5 bases and at J to 4 bases, leaving 2 bases not matched to a gene. Per the germline V gene, CDR1 is SGHTA and CDR2 is FQGTGA. CDR3 nucleotides: TGTGCCAGCAGCCTGGGACAGGGCTATGGCTACACCTTC. Residues: CASSLGQGYGYTF.

The chain is built from TRBV29-1 and TRBJ1-1, with no clear D. V lost 4 bases, J lost 1 base, and 10 bases lay in between. Per the germline V gene, CDR1 is SQVTM and CDR2 is ANQGSEA. The CDR3 extends over 13 amino acids. The CDR3 bases are TGCAGCGTTGTCGTCGGGTGGAACACTGAAGCTTTCTTT. The encoded protein is CSVVVGWNTEAFF.